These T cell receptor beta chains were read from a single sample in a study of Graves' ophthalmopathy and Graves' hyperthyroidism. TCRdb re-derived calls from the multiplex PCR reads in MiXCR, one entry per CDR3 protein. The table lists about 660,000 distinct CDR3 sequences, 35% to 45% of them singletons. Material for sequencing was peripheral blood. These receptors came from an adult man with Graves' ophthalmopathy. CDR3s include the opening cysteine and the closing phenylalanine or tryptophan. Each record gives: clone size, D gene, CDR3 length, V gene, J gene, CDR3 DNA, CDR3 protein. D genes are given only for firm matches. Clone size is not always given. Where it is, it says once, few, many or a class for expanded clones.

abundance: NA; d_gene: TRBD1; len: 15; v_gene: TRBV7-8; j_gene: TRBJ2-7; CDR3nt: TGTGCCAGCAGCCGGGGGACAGGCCAGCCCTACGAGCAGTACTTC; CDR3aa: CASSRGTGQPYEQYF
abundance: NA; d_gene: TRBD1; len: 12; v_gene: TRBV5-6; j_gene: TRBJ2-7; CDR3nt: TGTGCCAGCAGCTTCAACAGGGGGGAGCAGTACTTC; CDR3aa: CASSFNRGEQYF
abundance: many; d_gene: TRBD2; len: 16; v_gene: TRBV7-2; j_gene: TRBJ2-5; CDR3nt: TGTGCCAGCAGCCCCAAACTAGCGGGGGGGCTAAAGACCCAGTACTTC; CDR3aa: CASSPKLAGGLKTQYF
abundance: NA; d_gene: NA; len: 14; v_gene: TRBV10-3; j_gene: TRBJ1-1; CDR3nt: TGTGCCATCAGTGCCGCCGGGCAAGGCACTGAAGCTTTCTTT; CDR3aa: CAISAAGQGTEAFF
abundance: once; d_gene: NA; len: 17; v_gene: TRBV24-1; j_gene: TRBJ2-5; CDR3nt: TGTGCCACCAGTGACCCCACGAAACGGACAGTCCAAGAGACCCAGTACTTC; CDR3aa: CATSDPTKRTVQETQYF
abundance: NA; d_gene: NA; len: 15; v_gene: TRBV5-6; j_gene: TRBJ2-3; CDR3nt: TGTGCCAGCAGCCTCCTCAGGGTGATGGCAGATACGCAGTATTTT; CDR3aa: CASSLLRVMADTQYF
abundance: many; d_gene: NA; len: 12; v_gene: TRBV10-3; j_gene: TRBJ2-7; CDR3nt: TGTGCCATCAAGGACGTCCTGGGGGAGCAGTACTTC; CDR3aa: CAIKDVLGEQYF
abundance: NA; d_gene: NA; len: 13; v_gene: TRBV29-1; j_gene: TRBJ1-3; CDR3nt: TGCAGCGTTTTAGCAGGTGCCGGAAACACCATATATTTT; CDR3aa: CSVLAGAGNTIYF
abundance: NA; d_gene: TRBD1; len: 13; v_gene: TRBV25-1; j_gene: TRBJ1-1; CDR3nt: TGTGCCAGCTTAGGAGGGGGCCGCACTGAAGCTTTCTTT; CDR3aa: CASLGGGRTEAFF
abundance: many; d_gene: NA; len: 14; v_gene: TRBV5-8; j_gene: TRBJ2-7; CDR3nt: TGTGCCAGCAGACCTGGGGTGGCCTACTACGAGCAGTACTTC; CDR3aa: CASRPGVAYYEQYF
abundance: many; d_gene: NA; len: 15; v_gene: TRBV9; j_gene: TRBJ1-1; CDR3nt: TGTGCCAGCAGCGTAGGAGGGAGGGAAGGCACTGAAGCTTTCTTT; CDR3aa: CASSVGGREGTEAFF
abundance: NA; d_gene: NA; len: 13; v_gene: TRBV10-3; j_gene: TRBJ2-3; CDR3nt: TGTGCCATCAGCCCGGGGCTGACGGATACGCAGTATTTT; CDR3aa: CAISPGLTDTQYF
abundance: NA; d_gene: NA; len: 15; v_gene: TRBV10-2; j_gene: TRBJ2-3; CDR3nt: TGCGCCAGCAACGAGGATGAGGGGGTTAGAGATACGCAGTATTTT; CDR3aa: CASNEDEGVRDTQYF
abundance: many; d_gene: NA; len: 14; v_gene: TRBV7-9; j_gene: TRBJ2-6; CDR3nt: TGTGCCAGCATCCGGGACTCTGGGGCCAACGTCCTGACTTTC; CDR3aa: CASIRDSGANVLTF
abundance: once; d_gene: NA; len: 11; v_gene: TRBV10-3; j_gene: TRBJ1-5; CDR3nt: TGTGCCACCGGTGAGGGGAAGCCCCAGCATTTT; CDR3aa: CATGEGKPQHF
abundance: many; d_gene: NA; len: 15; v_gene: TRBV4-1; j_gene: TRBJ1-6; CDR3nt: TGCGCCAGCAGCCAAGCGCCAGGAGCCAATTCACCCCTCCACTTT; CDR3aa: CASSQAPGANSPLHF
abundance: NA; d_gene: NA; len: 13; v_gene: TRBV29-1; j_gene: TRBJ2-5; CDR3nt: TGCAGCTTGATGGGAGCGTTCCAAGAGACCCAGTACTTC; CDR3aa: CSLMGAFQETQYF
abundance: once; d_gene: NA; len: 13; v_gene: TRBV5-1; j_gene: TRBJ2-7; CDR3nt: TGCGCCAGCAGCTTCGATGGGGCAGATACGCAGTACTTC; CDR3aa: CASSFDGADTQYF
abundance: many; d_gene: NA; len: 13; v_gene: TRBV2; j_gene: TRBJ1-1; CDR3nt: TGTGCCAGCAGTGACAAAGAGAACACTGAAGCTTTCTTT; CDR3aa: CASSDKENTEAFF
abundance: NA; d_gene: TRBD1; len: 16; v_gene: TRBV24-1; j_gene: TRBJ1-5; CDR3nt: TGTGCCACCAGTTCTACAGGGGGCGGAAGCAATCAGCCCCAGCATTTT; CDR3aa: CATSSTGGGSNQPQHF
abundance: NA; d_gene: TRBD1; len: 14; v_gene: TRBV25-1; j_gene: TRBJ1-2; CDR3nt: TGTGCCAGCCTCGCCGATACAGGGGGCTATGGCTACACCTTC; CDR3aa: CASLADTGGYGYTF
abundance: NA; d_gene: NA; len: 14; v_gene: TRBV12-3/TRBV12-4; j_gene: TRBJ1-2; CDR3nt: TGTGCCAGCAGCCAAGATTTAGGAGGCTATGGCTACACCTTC; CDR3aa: CASSQDLGGYGYTF
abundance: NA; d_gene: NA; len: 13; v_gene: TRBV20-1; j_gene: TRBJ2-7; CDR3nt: TGCAGTGCTAGAGACGGGGTTACCGGGGAGCAGTACTTC; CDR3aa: CSARDGVTGEQYF
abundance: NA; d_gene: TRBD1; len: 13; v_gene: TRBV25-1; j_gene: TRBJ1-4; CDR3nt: TGTGCCAGCAGGGACAGGGTGGATGAAAAACTGTTTTTT; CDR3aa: CASRDRVDEKLFF
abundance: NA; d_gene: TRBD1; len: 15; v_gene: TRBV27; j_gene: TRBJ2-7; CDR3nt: TGTGCCAGCAGTTCCGTGGGGGACAGGGACTACGAGCAGTACTTC; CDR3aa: CASSSVGDRDYEQYF
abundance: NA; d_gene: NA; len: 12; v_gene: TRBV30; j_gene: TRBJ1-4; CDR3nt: TGTGCCTGGAGTTGGGGTAATGAAAAACTGTTTTTT; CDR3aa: CAWSWGNEKLFF
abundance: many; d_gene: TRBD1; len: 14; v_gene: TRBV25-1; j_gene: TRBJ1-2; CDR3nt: TGTGCCAGCAAACAGGGACAGGGGTTGGGGGGCTACACCTTC; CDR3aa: CASKQGQGLGGYTF
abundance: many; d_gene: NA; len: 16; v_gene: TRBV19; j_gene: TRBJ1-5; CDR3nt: TGTGCCAGTAGTATAATGGGGCTTAATAGCAATCAGCCCCAGCATTTT; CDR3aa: CASSIMGLNSNQPQHF
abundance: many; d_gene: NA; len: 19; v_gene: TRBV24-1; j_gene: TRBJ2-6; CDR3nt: TGTGCCACCAGCCGCCCGGAGACAAGAGCGCCTGGAGGGGCCAACGTCCTGACTTTC; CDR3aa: CATSRPETRAPGGANVLTF
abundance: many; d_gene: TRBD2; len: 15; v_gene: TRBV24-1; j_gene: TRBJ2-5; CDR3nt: TGTGCCACCAGTGGGGGAGCGGGAGCGGGAGAGACCCAGTACTTC; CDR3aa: CATSGGAGAGETQYF
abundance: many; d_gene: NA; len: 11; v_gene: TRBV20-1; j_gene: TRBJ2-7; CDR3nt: TGCAGTGCACTCACTAGGGGCGAGCAGTACTTC; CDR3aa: CSALTRGEQYF
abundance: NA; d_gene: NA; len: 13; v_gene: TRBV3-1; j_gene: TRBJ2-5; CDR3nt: TGTGCCAGCAGCAGGGGACATCAAGAGACCCAGTACTTC; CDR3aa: CASSRGHQETQYF
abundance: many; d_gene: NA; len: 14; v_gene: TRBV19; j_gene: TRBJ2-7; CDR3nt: TGTGCCAGTAGTACCCAGCCCGCCTTCTACGAGCAGTACTTC; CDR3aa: CASSTQPAFYEQYF
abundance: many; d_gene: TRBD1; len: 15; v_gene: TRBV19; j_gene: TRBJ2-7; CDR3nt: TGTGCCAGTAGTACCGGGACAGGGAACTCCTACGAGCAGTACTTC; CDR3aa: CASSTGTGNSYEQYF
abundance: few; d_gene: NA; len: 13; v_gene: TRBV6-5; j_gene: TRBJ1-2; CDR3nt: TGTGCCAGCAGCTGGGGGACGGCGGATGGCTACACCTTC; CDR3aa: CASSWGTADGYTF
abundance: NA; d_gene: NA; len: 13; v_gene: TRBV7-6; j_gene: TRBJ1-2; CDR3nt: TGTGCCAGCAGCTTTTCCAGGGAAAATGGCTACACCTTC; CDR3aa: CASSFSRENGYTF
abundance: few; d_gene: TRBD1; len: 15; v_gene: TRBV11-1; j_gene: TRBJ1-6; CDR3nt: TGTGCCAGCAGTTATCGGAGACAGGGGGGATCACCCCTCCACTTT; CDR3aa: CASSYRRQGGSPLHF
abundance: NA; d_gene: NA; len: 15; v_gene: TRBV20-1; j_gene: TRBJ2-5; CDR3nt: TGCAGCGGTTTAGAGGGAACAGGCCCGCAAGAGACCCAGTACTTC; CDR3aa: CSGLEGTGPQETQYF
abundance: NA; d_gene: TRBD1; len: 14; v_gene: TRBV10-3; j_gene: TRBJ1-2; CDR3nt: TGTGCCATCAGTGGACCGGGACAGAACTCTGGAAACACCTTC; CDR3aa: CAISGPGQNSGNTF
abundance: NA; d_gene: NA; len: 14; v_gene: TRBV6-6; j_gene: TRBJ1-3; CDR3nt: TGTGCCAGCAGTTACTCAGGGGCCCGCAACACCATATATTTT; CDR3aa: CASSYSGARNTIYF
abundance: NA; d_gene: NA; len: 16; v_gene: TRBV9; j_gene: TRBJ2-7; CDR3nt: TGTGCCAGCAGCTCACTACGGCGCTTGGGTATTTACGAGCAGTACTTC; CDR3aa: CASSSLRRLGIYEQYF
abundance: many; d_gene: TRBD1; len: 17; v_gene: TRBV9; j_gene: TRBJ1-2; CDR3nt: TGTGCCAGCAGCGGAGGGACAGGGTTGGTAGCTAACTATGGCTACACCTTC; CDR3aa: CASSGGTGLVANYGYTF